The source of this T cell receptor (beta chain) is a study of Ad26.COV2.S vaccination and SARS-CoV-2 variants. Overall study context: Trial arm assignment for the donor was COV1001 Ad26.COV2.S. General study results and limits: Vaccinees showed greater spike-specific TCR breadth than placebo recipients.

Libraries were prepared by immunoSEQ multiplex PCR; TCRdb keeps only in-frame clonotypes and omits some of them. This sample has 440,000 or so clones, with 92% found just once. Trimming removed 3 bases at V and 5 bases at J, with 10 bases between. This CDR3 has 13 amino acids. To note about this clone: Its antigen remains unidentified.

Treatment given: roughly 19 received Ad26.COV2.S at low or high dose, single or two shots; several received placebo; per-sample allocation not given. After the first vaccine or placebo injection, samples were drawn on day 63. This TCR was recovered from a person aged 18-65 years who received the Ad26.COV2.S COVID-19 vaccine or a placebo. This sequence joins TRBV12-3 or TRBV12-4 and TRBJ1-1; D is undetermined. This specimen was peripheral blood, taken in a trial of Ad26.COV2.S vaccine versus placebo. CDR3 in amino acids: CASSFGGITEAFF. The CDR3 DNA is TGTGCCAGCAGTTTTGGTGGGATTACTGAAGCTTTCTTT.